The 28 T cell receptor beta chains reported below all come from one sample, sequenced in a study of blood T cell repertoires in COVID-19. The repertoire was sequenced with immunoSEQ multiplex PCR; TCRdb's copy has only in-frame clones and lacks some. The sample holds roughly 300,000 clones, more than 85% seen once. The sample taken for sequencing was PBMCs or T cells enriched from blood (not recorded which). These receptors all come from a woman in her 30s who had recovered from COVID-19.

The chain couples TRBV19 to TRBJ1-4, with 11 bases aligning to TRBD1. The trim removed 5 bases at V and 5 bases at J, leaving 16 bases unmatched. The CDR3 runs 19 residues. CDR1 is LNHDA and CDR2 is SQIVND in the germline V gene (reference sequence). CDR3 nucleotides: TGTGCCAGTAGTGCCGGACAGGGGGCGACCCTCCGACGGAATGAAAAACTGTTTTTT. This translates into CASSAGQGATLRRNEKLFF.

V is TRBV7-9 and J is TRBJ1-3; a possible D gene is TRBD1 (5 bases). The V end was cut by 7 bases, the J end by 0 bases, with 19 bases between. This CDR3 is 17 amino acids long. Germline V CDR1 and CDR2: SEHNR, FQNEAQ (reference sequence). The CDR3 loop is CASTGRTAGNSGNTIYF. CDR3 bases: TGTGCCAGCACAGGGCGCACCGCGGGGAACTCTGGAAACACCATATATTTT.

Here the CDR3 reads CASSVVPASPLAGFRPEETQYF. The CDR3, as DNA: TGTGCCAGCAGCGTAGTCCCCGCGTCCCCGCTAGCGGGGTTTAGACCCGAAGAGACCCAGTACTTC. This chain uses TRBV9 with TRBJ2-5; 9 bases agree with TRBD2. Germline V lookup: CDR1 SGDLS, CDR2 YYNGEE. CDR3 length equals 22 residues. Losses at the gene ends were 0 bases for V and 3 bases for J; bases not matched to a gene: 24.

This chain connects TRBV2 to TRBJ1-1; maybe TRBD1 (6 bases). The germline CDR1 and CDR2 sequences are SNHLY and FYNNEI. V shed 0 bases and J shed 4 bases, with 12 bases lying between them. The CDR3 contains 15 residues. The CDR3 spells CASSEALGGLTEAFF. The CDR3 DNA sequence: TGTGCCAGCAGTGAAGCGCTGGGGGGGCTCACTGAAGCTTTCTTT.

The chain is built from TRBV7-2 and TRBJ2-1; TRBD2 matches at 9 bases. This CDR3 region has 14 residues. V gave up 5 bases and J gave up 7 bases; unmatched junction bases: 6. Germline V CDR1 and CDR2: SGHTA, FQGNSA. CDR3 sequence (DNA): TGTGCCAGCAGCCCGACTAGCGGTTATAATGAGCAGTTCTTC. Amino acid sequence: CASSPTSGYNEQFF.

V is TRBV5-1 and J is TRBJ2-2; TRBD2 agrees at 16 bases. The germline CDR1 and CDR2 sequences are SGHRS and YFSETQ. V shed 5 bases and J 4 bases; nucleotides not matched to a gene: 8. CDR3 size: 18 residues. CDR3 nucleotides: TGCGCCAGCAGAACGGACGGGACTAGCGGGGGGGCCACCGGGGAGCTGTTTTTT. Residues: CASRTDGTSGGATGELFF.

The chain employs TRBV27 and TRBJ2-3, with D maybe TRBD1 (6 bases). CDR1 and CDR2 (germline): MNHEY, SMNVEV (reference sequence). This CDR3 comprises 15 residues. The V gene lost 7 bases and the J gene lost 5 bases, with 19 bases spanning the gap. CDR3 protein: CASTYLGGPGDTQYF. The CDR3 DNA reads TGTGCCAGCACTTACCTTGGGGGCCCAGGAGATACGCAGTATTTT.

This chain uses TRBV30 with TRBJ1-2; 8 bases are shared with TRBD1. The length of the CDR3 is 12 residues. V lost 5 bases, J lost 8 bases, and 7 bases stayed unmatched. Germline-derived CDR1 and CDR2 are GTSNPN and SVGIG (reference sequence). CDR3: CAWHGQGTGYTF. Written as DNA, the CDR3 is TGTGCCTGGCACGGACAGGGCACAGGCTACACCTTC.

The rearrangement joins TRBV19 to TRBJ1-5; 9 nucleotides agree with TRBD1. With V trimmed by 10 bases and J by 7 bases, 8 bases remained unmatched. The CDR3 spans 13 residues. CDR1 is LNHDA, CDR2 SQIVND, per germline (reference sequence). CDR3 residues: CATNRGLFQPQHF. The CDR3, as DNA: TGTGCCACAAACAGGGGGCTCTTCCAGCCCCAGCATTTT.

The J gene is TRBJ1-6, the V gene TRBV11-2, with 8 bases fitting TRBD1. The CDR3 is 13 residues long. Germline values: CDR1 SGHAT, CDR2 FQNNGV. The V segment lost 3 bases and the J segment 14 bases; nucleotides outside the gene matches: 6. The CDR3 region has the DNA TGTGCCAGCAGCTTTGGGACAGGATACTCCCTCCACTTT. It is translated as CASSFGTGYSLHF.

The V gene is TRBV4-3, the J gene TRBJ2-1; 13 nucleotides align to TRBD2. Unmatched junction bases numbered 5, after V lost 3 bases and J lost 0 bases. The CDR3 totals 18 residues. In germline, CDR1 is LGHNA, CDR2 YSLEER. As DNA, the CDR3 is TGCGCCAGCAGCCAGAGGACTAGCGGGGGAAGCTCCTACAATGAGCAGTTCTTC. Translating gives CASSQRTSGGSSYNEQFF.

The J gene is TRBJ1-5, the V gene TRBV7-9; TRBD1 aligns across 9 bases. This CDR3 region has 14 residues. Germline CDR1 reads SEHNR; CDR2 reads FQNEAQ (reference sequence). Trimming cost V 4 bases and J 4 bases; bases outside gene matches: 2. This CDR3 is CASSWDRDNQPQHF. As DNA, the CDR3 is TGTGCCAGCAGCTGGGACAGGGATAATCAGCCCCAGCATTTT.

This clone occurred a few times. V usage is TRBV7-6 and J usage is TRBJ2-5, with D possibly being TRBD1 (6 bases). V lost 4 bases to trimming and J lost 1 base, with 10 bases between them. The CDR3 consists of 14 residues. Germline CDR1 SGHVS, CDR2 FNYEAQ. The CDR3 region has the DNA TGTGCCAGCAGCTCATGGACAGCCCAAGAGACCCAGTACTTC. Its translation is CASSSWTAQETQYF.

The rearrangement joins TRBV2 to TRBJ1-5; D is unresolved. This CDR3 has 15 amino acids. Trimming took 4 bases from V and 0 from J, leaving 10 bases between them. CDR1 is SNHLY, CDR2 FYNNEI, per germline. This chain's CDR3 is CASSVDTSSNQPQHF. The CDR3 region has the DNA TGTGCCAGCAGTGTCGATACCAGTAGCAATCAGCCCCAGCATTTT.

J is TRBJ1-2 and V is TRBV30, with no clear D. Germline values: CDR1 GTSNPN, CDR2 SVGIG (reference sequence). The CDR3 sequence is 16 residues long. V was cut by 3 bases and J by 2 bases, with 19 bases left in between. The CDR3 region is CAWRISGPTRNYGYTF. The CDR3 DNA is TGTGCCTGGAGGATCAGTGGGCCCACGAGAAACTATGGCTACACCTTC. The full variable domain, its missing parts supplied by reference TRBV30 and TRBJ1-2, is SQTIHQWPATLVQPVGSPLSLECTVEGTSNPNLYWYRQAAGRGLQLLFYSVGIGQISSEVPQNLSASRPQDRQFILSSKKLLLSDSGFYLCAWRISGPTRNYGYTFGSGTRLTVV.

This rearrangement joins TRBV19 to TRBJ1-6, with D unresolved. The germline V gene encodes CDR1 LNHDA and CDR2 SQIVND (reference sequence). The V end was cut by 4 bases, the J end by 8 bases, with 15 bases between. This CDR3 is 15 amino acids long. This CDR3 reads CASSSTTTTYSPLHF. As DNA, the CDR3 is TGTGCCAGTAGTAGCACAACCACTACCTATTCACCCCTCCACTTT.

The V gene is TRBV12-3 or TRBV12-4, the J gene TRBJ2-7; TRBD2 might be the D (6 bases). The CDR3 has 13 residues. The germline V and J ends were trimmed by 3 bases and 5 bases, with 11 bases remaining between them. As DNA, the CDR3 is TGTGCCAGCAGTTTCGGGGGTTCCCACGAGCAGTACTTC. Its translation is CASSFGGSHEQYF.

The CDR3 DNA reads TGTGCCTGGAGTATGGTGTCAGGGTCCGGCTACACCTTC. The encoded protein is CAWSMVSGSGYTF. V usage is TRBV30 and J usage is TRBJ1-2; weak D call: TRBD1 (5 bases). From germline, CDR1 is GTSNPN and CDR2 SVGIG (reference sequence). The CDR3 covers 13 residues. V shed 2 bases and J shed 8 bases, with 15 bases lying between them.

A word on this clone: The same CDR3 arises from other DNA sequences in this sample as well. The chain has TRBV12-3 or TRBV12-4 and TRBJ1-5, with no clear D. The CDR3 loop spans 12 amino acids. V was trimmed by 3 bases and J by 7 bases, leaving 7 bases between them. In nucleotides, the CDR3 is TGTGCCAGCAGTTTGCCGGGACAGCCCCAGCATTTT. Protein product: CASSLPGQPQHF.

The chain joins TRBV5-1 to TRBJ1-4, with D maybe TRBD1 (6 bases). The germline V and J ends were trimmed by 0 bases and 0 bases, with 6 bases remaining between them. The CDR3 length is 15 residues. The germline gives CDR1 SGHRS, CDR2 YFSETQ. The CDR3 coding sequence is TGCGCCAGCAGCTTGGACAGGGCAACTAATGAAAAACTGTTTTTT. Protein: CASSLDRATNEKLFF. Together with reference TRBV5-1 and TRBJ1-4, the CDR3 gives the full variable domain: KAGVTQTPRYLIKTRGQQVTLSCSPISGHRSVSWYQQTPGQGLQFLFEYFSETQRNKGNFPGRFSGRQFSNSRSEMNVSTLELGDSALYLCASSLDRATNEKLFFGSGTQLSVL.

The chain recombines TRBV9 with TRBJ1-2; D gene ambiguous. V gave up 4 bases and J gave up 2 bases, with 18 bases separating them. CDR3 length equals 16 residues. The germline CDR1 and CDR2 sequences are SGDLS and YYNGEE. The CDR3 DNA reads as TGTGCCAGCAGCCCCCGATCCTCGACACGCAACTATGGCTACACCTTC. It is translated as CASSPRSSTRNYGYTF.

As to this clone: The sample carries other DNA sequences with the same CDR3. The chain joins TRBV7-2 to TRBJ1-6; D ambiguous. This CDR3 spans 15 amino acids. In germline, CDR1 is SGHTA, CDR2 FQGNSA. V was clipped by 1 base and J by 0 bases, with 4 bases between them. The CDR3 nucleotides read TGTGCCAGCAGCTTAGGGAGCTCCTATAATTCACCCCTCCACTTT. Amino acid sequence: CASSLGSSYNSPLHF.

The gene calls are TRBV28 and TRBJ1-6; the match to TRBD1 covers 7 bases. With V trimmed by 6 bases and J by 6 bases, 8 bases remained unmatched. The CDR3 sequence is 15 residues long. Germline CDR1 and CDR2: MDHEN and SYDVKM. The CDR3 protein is CASRETGKGNSPLHF. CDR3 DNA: TGTGCCAGCAGGGAGACAGGGAAGGGTAATTCACCCCTCCACTTT.

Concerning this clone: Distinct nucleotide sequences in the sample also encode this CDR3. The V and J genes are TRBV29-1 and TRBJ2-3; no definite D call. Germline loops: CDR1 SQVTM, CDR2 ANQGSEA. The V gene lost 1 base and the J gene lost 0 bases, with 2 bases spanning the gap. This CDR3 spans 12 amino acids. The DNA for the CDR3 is TGCAGCGTTGAAGCTAGCACAGATACGCAGTATTTT. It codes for CSVEASTDTQYF.

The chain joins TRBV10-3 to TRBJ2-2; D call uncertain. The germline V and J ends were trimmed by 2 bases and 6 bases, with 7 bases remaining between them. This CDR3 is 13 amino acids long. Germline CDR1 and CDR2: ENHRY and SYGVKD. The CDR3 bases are TGTGCCATCAGTGAGATAGGAGCCGGGGAGCTGTTTTTT. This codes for CAISEIGAGELFF.

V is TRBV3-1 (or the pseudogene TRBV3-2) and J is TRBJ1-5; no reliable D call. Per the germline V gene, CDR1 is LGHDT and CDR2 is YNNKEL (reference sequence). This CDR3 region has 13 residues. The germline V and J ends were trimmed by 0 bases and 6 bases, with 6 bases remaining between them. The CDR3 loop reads CASSQDLTQPQHF. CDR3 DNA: TGTGCCAGCAGCCAAGACCTAACTCAGCCCCAGCATTTT.

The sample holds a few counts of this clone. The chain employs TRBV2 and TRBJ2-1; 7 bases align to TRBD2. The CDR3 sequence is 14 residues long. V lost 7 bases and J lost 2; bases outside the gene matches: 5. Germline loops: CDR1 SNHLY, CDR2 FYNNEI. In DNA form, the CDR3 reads TGTGCCAGCAAAAGCGGGGATACCTACAATGAGCAGTTCTTC. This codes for CASKSGDTYNEQFF.

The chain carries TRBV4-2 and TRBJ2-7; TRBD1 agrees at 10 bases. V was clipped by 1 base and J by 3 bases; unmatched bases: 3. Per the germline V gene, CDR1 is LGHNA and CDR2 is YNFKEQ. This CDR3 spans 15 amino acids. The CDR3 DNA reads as TGTGCCAGCAGCCAAGGGACAGGGGGTTACTACGAGCAGTACTTC. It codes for CASSQGTGGYYEQYF.